The clone carrying this T cell receptor beta chain was seen repeatedly, ten times or more. The sample contains more than one DNA sequence encoding this CDR3. TCRdb's table, derived via immunoSEQ multiplex PCR, lists solely in-frame clones and lacks some. The sample has about 150,000 clones; about four fifths are singletons. This entry comes from a study of blood T cell repertoires in COVID-19. On the study more broadly: The cDNA or gDNA used as material had been derived from T cells, B-cell-depleted T cells, or PBMCs.

This CDR3 contains 13 residues. Germline trimming cut 6 bases from V and 5 bases from J; bases unmatched to any gene: 6. Germline assignment: CDR1 MNHEY and CDR2 SVGAGI. V gene TRBV6-5 combines with J gene TRBJ1-1; 7 bases align to TRBD1. Sequencing was carried out using peripheral blood. This sequence was found in a human donor with acute or convalescent COVID-19. The donor label of this sample is uncertain. CDR3 in amino acids: CASRRDRETEAFF. The CDR3 nucleotides are TGTGCCAGCAGGAGGGACAGAGAGACTGAAGCTTTCTTT.